This T cell receptor (beta chain) was captured in a study of T cell responses to AZD1222 COVID-19 vaccine. Whole-study findings and limits: Baseline seropositivity characterized only a handful of AZD1222 recipients. Clonal diversity may have been underestimated, and the donors were mostly white British, with more females than males.

This clone appeared once. Its specificity is not known. Here immunoSEQ multiplex PCR was the method, and the copy in TCRdb shows in-frame clones only, minus some. The repertoire holds roughly 110,000 clones, with more than 80% as singletons. The origin of this receptor is an adult in good health. The sequenced sample was peripheral blood, obtained on day 0 of AZD1222 vaccination.

CDR3 nucleotides: TGTGCCAGCATGATTCGGCGGGGTGGCCTTCAGTACTTC. This gives the protein CASMIRRGGLQYF. The chain has TRBV6-5 and TRBJ2-4; TRBD2 is a possible D gene (6 bases). Germline CDR1 and CDR2: MNHEY and SVGAGI. The CDR3 contains 13 residues. V was pared by 7 bases and J by 11 bases, with 18 bases between.